The clone carrying this T cell receptor (beta chain) was counted ten times or more. Time point here: longitudinal time-point 1 (baseline). A single record per CDR3 protein comes from TCRdb applying MiXCR to the 5' RACE reads. Found here are roughly 75,000 distinct CDR3 sequences, roughly 13% of them singletons; the top ten hold roughly 4.2%. This sample was included in a study of neurological immune-mediated disorders. The clonotype comes from a female donor with HTLV-1-associated myelopathy (HAM/TSP). Source material: PBMCs.

Written as DNA, the CDR3 is TGTGCCAGCGGACTAGGAGGCACAGATACGCAGTATTTT. As protein: CASGLGGTDTQYF. The chain recombines TRBV28 with TRBJ2-3; TRBD2 aligns across 7 bases. CDR3 length: 13 amino acids. V was clipped by 8 bases and J by 1 base; unmatched bases: 3. CDR1 is MDHEN and CDR2 is SYDVKM in the germline V gene.